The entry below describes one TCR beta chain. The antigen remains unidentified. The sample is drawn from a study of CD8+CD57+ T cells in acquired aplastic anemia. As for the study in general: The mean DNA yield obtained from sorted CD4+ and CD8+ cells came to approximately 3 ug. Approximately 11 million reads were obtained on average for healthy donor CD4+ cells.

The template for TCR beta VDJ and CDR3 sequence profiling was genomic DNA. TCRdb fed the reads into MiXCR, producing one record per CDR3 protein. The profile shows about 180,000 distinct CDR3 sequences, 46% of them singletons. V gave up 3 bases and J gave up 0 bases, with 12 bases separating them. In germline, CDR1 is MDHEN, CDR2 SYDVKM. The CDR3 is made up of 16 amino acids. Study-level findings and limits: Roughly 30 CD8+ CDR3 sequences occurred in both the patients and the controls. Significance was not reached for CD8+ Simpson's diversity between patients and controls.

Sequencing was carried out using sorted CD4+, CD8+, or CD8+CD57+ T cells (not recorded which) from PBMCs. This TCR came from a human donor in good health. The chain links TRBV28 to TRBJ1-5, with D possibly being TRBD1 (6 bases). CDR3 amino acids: CASSFWGPYSNQPQHF. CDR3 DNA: TGTGCCAGCAGTTTCTGGGGGCCCTATAGCAATCAGCCCCAGCATTTT.